This T cell receptor beta chain is drawn from a study of glioma-infiltrating T cells. In its sample, this clonotype was seen many times. What it binds is not known. General study points: Tissue and blood shared very few CDR3 sequences. Gliomas, especially low-grade, showed above-expected tissue-blood divergence; non-neoplastic patients showed below.

Amplification of TCR alpha and beta CDR3 regions from RNA used iRepertoire nested multiplex PCR. Tissue mRNA or PBMC total RNA, 100-400 ng, went into one-step reverse transcription and amplification. TCRdb used MiXCR to reprocess the multiplex PCR reads, holding one entry per CDR3 protein. The sample contains about 89,000 distinct CDR3 sequences, 23% of which appear only once. CDR1 and CDR2 (germline): DFQATT, SNEGSKA (reference sequence). The CDR3 spans 18 residues. Trimming took 3 bases from V and 4 from J; bases not matched to a gene: 15. Sequenced: glioma tissue, nonneoplastic brain tissue, or PBMCs (not recorded which). The V call is TRBV20-1, the J call TRBJ2-3; 11 bases align to TRBD1. The sequence came from a human donor with low-grade glioma or glioblastoma, undergoing nonglioma brain surgery, or in good health (not recorded which). CDR3 coding DNA: TGCAGTGCTAGCCGCCCTTCCGGACAGGGGGCAGGAGCAGATACGCAGTATTTT. Protein: CSASRPSGQGAGADTQYF.